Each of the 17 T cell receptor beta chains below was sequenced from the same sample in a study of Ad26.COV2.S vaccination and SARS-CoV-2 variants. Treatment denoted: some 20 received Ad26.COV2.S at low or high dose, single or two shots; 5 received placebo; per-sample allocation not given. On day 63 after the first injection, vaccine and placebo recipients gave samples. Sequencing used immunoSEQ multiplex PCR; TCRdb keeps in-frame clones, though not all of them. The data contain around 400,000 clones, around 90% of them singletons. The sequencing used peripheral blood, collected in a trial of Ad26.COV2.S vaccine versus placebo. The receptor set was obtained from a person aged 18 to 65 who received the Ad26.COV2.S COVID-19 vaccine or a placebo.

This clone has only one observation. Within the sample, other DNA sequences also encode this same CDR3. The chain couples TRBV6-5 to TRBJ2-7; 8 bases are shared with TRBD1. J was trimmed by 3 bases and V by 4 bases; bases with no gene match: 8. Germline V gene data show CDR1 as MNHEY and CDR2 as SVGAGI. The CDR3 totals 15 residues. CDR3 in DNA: TGTGCCAGCAGTTCAACCGGGACAGGAAGCTACGAGCAGTACTTC. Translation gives CASSSTGTGSYEQYF.

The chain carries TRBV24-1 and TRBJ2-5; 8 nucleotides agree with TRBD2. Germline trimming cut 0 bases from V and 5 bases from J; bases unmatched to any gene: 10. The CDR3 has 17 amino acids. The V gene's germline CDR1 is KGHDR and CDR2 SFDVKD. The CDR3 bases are TGTGCCACCAGTGATTTGCGGGAGCGGGAGTTGTCGGAGACCCAGTACTTC. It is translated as CATSDLRERELSETQYF.

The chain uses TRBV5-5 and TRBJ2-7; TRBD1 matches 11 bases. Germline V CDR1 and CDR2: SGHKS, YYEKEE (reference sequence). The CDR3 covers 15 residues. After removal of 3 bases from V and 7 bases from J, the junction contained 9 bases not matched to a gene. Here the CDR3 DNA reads TGTGCCAGCAGCTCTTGGGACAGGGGGATGCGAGAGCAGTACTTC. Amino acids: CASSSWDRGMREQYF. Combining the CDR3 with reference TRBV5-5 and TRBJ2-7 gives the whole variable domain DAGVTQSPTHLIKTRGQQVTLRCSPISGHKSVSWYQQVLGQGPQFIFQYYEKEERGRGNFPDRFSARQFPNYSSELNVNALLLGDSALYLCASSSWDRGMREQYFGPGTRLTVT.

The DNA of the CDR3 is TGCAGCGTTGGAGGGGACGGTAATCAGCCCCAGCATTTT. This encodes CSVGGDGNQPQHF. The V call is TRBV29-1, the J call TRBJ1-5; weak D call: TRBD1 (5 bases). The CDR3 is 13 residues long. The germline gives CDR1 SQVTM, CDR2 ANQGSEA. V was pared by 4 bases and J by 4 bases, with 11 bases between.

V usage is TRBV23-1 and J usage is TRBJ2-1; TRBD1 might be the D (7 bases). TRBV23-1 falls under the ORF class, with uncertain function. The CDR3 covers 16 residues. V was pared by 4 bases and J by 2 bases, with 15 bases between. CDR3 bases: TGCGCCAGCAGTCGACAGGGACTCCCCCCCTACAATGAGCAGTTCTTC. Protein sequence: CASSRQGLPPYNEQFF.

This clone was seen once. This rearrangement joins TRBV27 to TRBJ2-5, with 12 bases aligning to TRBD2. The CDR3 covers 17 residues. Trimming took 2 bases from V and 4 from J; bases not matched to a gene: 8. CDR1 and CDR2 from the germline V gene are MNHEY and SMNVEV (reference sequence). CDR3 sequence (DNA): TGTGCCAGCAGTTTAAAGTCAGCTAGCGGGAGGGGAGAGACCCAGTACTTC. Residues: CASSLKSASGRGETQYF.

This CDR3 is CASSFGISTDTQYF. CDR3 sequence (DNA): TGTGCCAGCAGCTTCGGGATAAGCACAGATACGCAGTATTTT. The chain is built from TRBV7-3 and TRBJ2-3; tentatively, D is TRBD2 (5 bases). Germline CDR1 SGHTA, CDR2 FQGTGA. V gave up 3 bases and J gave up 0 bases, with 7 bases separating them. This CDR3 is built from 14 residues.

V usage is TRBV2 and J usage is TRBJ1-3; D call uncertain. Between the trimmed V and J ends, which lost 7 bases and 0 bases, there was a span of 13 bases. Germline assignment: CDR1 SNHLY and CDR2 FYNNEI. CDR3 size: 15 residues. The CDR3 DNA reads TGTGCCAGCATGGAGGGAGGGTTCTCTGGAAACACCATATATTTT. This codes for CASMEGGFSGNTIYF.

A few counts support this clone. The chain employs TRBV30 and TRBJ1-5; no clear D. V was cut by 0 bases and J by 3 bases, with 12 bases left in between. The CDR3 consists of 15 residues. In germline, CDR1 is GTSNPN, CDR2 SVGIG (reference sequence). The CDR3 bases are TGTGCCTGGAGTGTATCTAGGCAAGTCAATCAGCCCCAGCATTTT. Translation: CAWSVSRQVNQPQHF. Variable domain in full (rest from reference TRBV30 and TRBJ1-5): SQTIHQWPATLVQPVGSPLSLECTVEGTSNPNLYWYRQAAGRGLQLLFYSVGIGQISSEVPQNLSASRPQDRQFILSSKKLLLSDSGFYLCAWSVSRQVNQPQHFGDGTRLSIL.

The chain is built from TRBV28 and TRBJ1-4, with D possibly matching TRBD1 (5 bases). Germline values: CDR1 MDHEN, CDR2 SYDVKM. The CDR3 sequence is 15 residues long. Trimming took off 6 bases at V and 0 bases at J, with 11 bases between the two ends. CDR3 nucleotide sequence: TGTGCCAGCAGCCATAAGACAGCAACTAATGAAAAACTGTTTTTT. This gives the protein CASSHKTATNEKLFF.

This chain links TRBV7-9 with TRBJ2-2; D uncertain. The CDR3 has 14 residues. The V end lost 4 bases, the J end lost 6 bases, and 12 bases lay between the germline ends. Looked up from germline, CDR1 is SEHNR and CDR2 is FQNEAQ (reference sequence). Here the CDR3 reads CASSSDPGPGELFF. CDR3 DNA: TGTGCCAGCAGCTCTGACCCCGGGCCCGGGGAGCTGTTTTTT.

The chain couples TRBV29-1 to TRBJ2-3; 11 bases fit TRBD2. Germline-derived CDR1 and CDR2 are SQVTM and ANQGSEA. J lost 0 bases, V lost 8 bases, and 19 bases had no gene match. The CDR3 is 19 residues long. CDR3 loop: CSTDEGLADPQRSTDTQYF. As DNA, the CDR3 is TGCAGCACCGACGAGGGACTAGCGGACCCACAGAGGAGCACAGATACGCAGTATTTT.

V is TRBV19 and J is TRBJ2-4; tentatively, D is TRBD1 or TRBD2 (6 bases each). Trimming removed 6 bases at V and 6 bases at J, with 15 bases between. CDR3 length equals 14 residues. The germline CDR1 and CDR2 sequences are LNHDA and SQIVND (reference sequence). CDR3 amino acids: CASRRGETGNIQYF. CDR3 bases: TGTGCCAGTAGAAGGGGGGAGACCGGAAACATTCAGTACTTC.

DNA of the CDR3: TGTGCCAGCAGCCCCCCTGGTGGGAAAGGGAGGGCAAACGAGCAGTACTTC. Its protein is CASSPPGGKGRANEQYF. The V call is TRBV13, the J call TRBJ2-7; 7 bases align to TRBD2. The trim removed 5 bases at V and 5 bases at J, leaving 18 bases unmatched. Germline lookup yields CDR1 PRHDT and CDR2 FYEKMQ (reference sequence). This CDR3 has 17 residues.

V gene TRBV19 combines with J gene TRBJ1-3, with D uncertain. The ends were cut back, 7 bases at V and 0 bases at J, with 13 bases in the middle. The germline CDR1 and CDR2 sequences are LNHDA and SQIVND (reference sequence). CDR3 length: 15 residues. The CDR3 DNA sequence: TGTGCCAGTACTCCCCAGCGGTCCTCTGGAAACACCATATATTTT. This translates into CASTPQRSSGNTIYF.

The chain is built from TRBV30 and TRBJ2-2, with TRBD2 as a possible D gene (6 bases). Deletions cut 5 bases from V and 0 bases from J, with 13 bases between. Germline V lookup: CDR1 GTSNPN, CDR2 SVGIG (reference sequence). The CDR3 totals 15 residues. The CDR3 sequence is CAWENGGTNTGELFF. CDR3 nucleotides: TGTGCCTGGGAAAACGGCGGGACGAACACCGGGGAGCTGTTTTTT.

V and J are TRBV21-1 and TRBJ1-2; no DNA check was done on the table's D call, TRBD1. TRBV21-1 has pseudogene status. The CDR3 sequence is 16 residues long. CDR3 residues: CASSKASRDTNYGYTF. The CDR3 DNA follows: TGTGCCAGCAGCAAAGCGAGCCGGGACACTAACTATGGCTACACCTTC.